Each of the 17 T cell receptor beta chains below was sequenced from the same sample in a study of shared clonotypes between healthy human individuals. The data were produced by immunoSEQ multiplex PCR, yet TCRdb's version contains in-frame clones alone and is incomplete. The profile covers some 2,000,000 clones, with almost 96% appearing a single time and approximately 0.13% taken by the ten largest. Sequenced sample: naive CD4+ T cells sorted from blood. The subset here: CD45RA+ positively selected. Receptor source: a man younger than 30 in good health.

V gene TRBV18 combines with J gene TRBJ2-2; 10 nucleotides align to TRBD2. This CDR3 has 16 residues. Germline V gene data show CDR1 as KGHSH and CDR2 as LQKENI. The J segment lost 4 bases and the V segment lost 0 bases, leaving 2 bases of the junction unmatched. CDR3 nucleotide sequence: TGTGCCAGCTCACCACCTGGACTAGCGGCCACCGGGGAGCTGTTTTTT. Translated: CASSPPGLAATGELFF.

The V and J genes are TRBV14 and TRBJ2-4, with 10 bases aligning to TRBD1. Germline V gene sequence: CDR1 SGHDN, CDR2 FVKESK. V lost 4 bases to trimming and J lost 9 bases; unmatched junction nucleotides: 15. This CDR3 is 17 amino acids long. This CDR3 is CASSPSGGTGVIGIQYF. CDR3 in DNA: TGTGCCAGCAGCCCCTCCGGGGGGACAGGGGTGATCGGCATTCAGTACTTC.

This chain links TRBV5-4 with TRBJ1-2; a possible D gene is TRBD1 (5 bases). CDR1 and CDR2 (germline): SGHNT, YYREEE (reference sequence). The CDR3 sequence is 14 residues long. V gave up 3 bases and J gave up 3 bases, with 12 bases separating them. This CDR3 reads CASSYPGGDYGYTF. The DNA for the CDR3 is TGTGCCAGCAGCTACCCGGGGGGAGACTATGGCTACACCTTC.

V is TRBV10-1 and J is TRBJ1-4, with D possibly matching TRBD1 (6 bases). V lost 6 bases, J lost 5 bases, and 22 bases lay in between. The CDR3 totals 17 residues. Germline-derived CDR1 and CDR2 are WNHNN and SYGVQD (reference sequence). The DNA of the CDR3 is TGCGCCAGCAGCAAGGGACCGGGACAAACGGTGAATGAAAAACTGTTTTTT. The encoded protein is CASSKGPGQTVNEKLFF.

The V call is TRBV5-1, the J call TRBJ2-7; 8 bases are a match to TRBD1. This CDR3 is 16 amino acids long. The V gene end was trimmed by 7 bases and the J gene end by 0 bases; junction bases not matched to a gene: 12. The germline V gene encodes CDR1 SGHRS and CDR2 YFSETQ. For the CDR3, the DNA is TGCGCCAGCCTACCGGACCCAGGGGGCAGCTCCTACGAGCAGTACTTC. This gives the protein CASLPDPGGSSYEQYF. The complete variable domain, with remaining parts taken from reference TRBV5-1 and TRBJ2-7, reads KAGVTQTPRYLIKTRGQQVTLSCSPISGHRSVSWYQQTPGQGLQFLFEYFSETQRNKGNFPGRFSGRQFSNSRSEMNVSTLELGDSALYLCASLPDPGGSSYEQYFGPGTRLTVT.

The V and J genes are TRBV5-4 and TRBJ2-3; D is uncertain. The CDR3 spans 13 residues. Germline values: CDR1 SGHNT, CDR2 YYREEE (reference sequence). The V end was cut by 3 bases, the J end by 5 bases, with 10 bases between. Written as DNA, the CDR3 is TGTGCCAGCAGCTGGCCCCCCGAAGATACGCAGTATTTT. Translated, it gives CASSWPPEDTQYF.

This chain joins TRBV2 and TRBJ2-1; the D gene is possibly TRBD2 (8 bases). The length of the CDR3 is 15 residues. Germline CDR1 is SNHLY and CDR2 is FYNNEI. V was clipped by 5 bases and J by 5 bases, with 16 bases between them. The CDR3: CASSREGAPNNEQFF. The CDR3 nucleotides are TGTGCCAGCAGTCGGGAGGGGGCTCCCAACAATGAGCAGTTCTTC.

The chain's CDR3 is CASSIGQGSNEKLFF. The CDR3 nucleotides are TGTGCCAGCAGCATAGGACAGGGCTCGAATGAAAAACTGTTTTTT. V and J are TRBV9 and TRBJ1-4; TRBD1 matches at 8 bases. From germline, CDR1 is SGDLS and CDR2 YYNGEE. Unmatched junction bases numbered 7, after V lost 4 bases and J lost 5 bases. This CDR3 contains 15 residues.

CDR3 region: CASSLGAGSYNEQFF. In DNA form, the CDR3 reads TGTGCCAGCAGCTTAGGTGCAGGCTCCTACAATGAGCAGTTCTTC. The rearrangement joins TRBV5-6 to TRBJ2-1; no firm D call. There are 15 residues in the CDR3. Per the germline V gene, CDR1 is SGHDT and CDR2 is YYEEEE. V was cut by 2 bases and J by 0 bases, with 9 bases left in between. The variable domain in full, with the rest retrieved from reference TRBV5-6 and TRBJ2-1, is DAGVTQSPTHLIKTRGQQVTLRCSPKSGHDTVSWYQQALGQGPQFIFQYYEEEERQRGNFPDRFSGHQFPNYSSELNVNALLLGDSALYLCASSLGAGSYNEQFFGPGTRLTVL.

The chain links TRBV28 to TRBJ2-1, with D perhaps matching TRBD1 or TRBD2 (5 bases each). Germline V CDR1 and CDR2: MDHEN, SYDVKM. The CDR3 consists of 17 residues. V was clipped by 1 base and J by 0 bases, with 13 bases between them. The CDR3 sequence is CASSLLIGESSYNEQFF. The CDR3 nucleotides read TGTGCCAGCAGTTTATTAATAGGGGAGAGCTCCTACAATGAGCAGTTCTTC.

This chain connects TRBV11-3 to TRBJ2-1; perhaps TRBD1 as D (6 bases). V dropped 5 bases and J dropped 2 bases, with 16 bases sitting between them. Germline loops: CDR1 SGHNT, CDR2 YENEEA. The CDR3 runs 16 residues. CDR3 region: CASSTGQKPPYNEQFF. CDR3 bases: TGTGCCAGCAGCACCGGACAGAAGCCCCCCTACAATGAGCAGTTCTTC.

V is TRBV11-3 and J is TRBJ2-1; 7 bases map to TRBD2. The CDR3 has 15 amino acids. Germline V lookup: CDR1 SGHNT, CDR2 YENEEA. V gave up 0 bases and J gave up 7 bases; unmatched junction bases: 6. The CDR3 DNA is TGTGCCAGCAGCTTAGAGGGAGGGGTCGGGAATGAGCAGTTCTTC. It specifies CASSLEGGVGNEQFF. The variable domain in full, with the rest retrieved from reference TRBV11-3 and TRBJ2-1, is EAGVVQSPRYKIIEKKQPVAFWCNPISGHNTLYWYLQNLGQGPELLIRYENEEAVDDSQLPKDRFSAERLKGVDSTLKIQPAELGDSAVYLCASSLEGGVGNEQFFGPGTRLTVL.

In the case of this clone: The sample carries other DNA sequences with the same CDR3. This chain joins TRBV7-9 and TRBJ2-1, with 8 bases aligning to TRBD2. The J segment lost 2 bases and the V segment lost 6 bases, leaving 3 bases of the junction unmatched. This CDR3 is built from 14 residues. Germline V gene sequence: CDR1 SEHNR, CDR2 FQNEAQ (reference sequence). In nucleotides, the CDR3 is TGTGCCAGCAGTATTAGCGGGGCCTACAATGAGCAGTTCTTC. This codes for CASSISGAYNEQFF.

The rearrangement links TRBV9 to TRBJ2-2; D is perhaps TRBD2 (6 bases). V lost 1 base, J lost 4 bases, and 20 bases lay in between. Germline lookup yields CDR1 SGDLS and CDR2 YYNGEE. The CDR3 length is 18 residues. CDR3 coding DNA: TGTGCCAGCAGCGTAAATAGGGACTCTCAGCACCGCACCGGGGAGCTGTTTTTT. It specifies CASSVNRDSQHRTGELFF. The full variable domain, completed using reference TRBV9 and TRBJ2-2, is DSGVTQTPKHLITATGQRVTLRCSPRSGDLSVYWYQQSLDQGLQFLIQYYNGEERAKGNILERFSAQQFPDLHSELNLSSLELGDSALYFCASSVNRDSQHRTGELFFGEGSRLTVL.

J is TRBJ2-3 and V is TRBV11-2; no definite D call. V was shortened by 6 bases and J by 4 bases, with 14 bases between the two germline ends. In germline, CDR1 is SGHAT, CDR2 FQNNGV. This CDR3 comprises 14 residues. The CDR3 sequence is CASRKNEVPDTQYF. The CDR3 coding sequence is TGTGCCAGCAGAAAAAACGAGGTCCCAGATACGCAGTATTTT.

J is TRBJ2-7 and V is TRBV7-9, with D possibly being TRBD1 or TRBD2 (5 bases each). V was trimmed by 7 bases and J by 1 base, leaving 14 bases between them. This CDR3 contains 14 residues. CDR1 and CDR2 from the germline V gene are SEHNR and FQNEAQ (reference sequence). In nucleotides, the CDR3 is TGTGCCAGCACCCCGGGACCAGAATCCTACGAGCAGTACTTC. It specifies CASTPGPESYEQYF.

The CDR3 DNA is TGTGCCAGCAGTTACGACAGTCAGCCCCAGCATTTT. Translation gives CASSYDSQPQHF. The genes are TRBV2 and TRBJ1-5, with D possibly matching TRBD1 (5 bases). The germline V gene encodes CDR1 SNHLY and CDR2 FYNNEI. The CDR3 has 12 amino acids. Between the trimmed V and J ends, which lost 5 bases and 6 bases, there was a span of 8 bases.